These 16 T cell receptor beta chains were sequenced from one sample in a study of T-cell reconstitution after alpha-beta-depleted transplantation in children. Using unique molecular identifiers, the investigators prepared the TCRbeta library. One entry per CDR3 protein, called by TCRdb with MiXCR from the PCR reads. The sample consists of more than 45,000 distinct CDR3 sequences, roughly 52% of them appearing once. Sequencing was performed on peripheral blood, taken before TCRalphabeta/CD19-depleted stem cell transplant. The receptors derive from a boy under three years old with SCID, due to receive a stem cell transplant.

This clonotype was recorded once. The rearrangement uses TRBV5-1 and TRBJ2-7, with D unresolved. This CDR3 spans 13 amino acids. The ends were cut back, 4 bases at V and 2 bases at J, with 10 bases in the middle. Germline V gives CDR1 SGHRS, CDR2 YFSETQ. The CDR3 region is CASSPLRTYEQYF. Written as DNA, the CDR3 is TGCGCCAGCAGCCCCCTTCGAACCTACGAGCAGTACTTC.

This clonotype appeared once. The chain joins TRBV5-1 to TRBJ2-1; TRBD2 aligns across 11 bases. Germline V gene data show CDR1 as SGHRS and CDR2 as YFSETQ. This CDR3 is 16 amino acids long. The ends lost 0 bases at V and 4 bases at J; junction bases unmatched: 3. The CDR3 nucleotides are TGCGCCAGCAGCTTGGATCTAGCGGGGGGTTACAATGAGCAGTTCTTC. Its protein is CASSLDLAGGYNEQFF.

The V call is TRBV9, the J call TRBJ2-5; perhaps TRBD1 as D (5 bases). V was trimmed by 0 bases and J by 4 bases, leaving 7 bases between them. Germline V gene sequence: CDR1 SGDLS, CDR2 YYNGEE. This CDR3 has 13 amino acids. This CDR3 is CASSVGGAETQYF. The CDR3 bases are TGTGCCAGCAGCGTAGGGGGCGCAGAGACCCAGTACTTC. The full variable domain, completed using reference TRBV9 and TRBJ2-5, is DSGVTQTPKHLITATGQRVTLRCSPRSGDLSVYWYQQSLDQGLQFLIQYYNGEERAKGNILERFSAQQFPDLHSELNLSSLELGDSALYFCASSVGGAETQYFGPGTRLLVL.

The chain links TRBV27 to TRBJ2-2; D is undetermined. CDR1 MNHEY and CDR2 SMNVEV come from the germline V gene (reference sequence). The CDR3 is 12 residues long. V was trimmed by 2 bases and J by 6 bases, leaving 4 bases between them. The CDR3 loop is CASSLRAGELFF. DNA of the CDR3: TGTGCCAGCAGTTTAAGGGCCGGGGAGCTGTTTTTT.

The chain combines TRBV7-2 with TRBJ2-7; tentatively, D is TRBD1 or TRBD2 (6 bases each). Deletions cut 2 bases from V and 3 bases from J, with 17 bases between. This CDR3 has 16 residues. Germline lookup yields CDR1 SGHTA and CDR2 FQGNSA. CDR3 residues: CASSLRGATTLYEQYF. The CDR3 DNA is TGTGCCAGCAGCTTAAGGGGGGCAACAACTCTCTACGAGCAGTACTTC.

The V call is TRBV18, the J call TRBJ2-7; tentatively, D is TRBD2 (5 bases). CDR3 size: 14 residues. The germline V gene encodes CDR1 KGHSH and CDR2 LQKENI. Trimming left V 6 bases short and J 4 bases short, with 16 bases between. CDR3 loop: CASSREGGAYEQYF. For the CDR3, the DNA is TGTGCCAGCTCCCGAGAGGGTGGAGCATACGAGCAGTACTTC.

The chain recombines TRBV20-1 with TRBJ2-1; TRBD1 agrees at 8 bases. With V trimmed by 2 bases and J by 2 bases, 5 bases remained unmatched. The CDR3 totals 15 residues. In germline, CDR1 is DFQATT, CDR2 SNEGSKA (reference sequence). CDR3 residues: CSARIRGPAYNEQFF. CDR3 in DNA: TGCAGTGCTAGAATCAGGGGGCCTGCCTACAATGAGCAGTTCTTC.

The chain uses TRBV20-1 and TRBJ2-1; TRBD1 agrees at 7 bases. The V gene's germline CDR1 is DFQATT and CDR2 SNEGSKA (reference sequence). The CDR3 sequence is 14 residues long. The V segment lost 3 bases and the J segment 3 bases; nucleotides outside the gene matches: 5. Here the CDR3 reads CSASRGGFYNEQFF. The CDR3 region has the DNA TGCAGTGCTAGTAGAGGGGGCTTCTACAATGAGCAGTTCTTC.

There are a few counts of this clonotype. The chain's CDR3 is CASSGPLSRGGRLEQYF. The CDR3 DNA reads as TGTGCCAGCAGCGGACCCCTAAGTCGCGGGGGGCGCCTCGAGCAGTACTTC. The chain joins TRBV9 to TRBJ2-7; 8 bases map to TRBD2. CDR1 and CDR2 (germline): SGDLS, YYNGEE. The J segment lost 6 bases and the V segment lost 3 bases, leaving 17 bases of the junction unmatched. This CDR3 contains 17 residues.

The chain recombines TRBV5-1 with TRBJ2-7, with 11 bases fitting TRBD2. CDR1 and CDR2 from the germline V gene are SGHRS and YFSETQ. V lost 4 bases, J lost 2 bases, and 8 bases stayed unmatched. This CDR3 contains 16 residues. CDR3 bases: TGCGCCAGCAGCCCCTATACTAGCGGGGGCACCTACGAGCAGTACTTC. It translates to CASSPYTSGGTYEQYF. The variable domain in full, with the rest retrieved from reference TRBV5-1 and TRBJ2-7, is KAGVTQTPRYLIKTRGQQVTLSCSPISGHRSVSWYQQTPGQGLQFLFEYFSETQRNKGNFPGRFSGRQFSNSRSEMNVSTLELGDSALYLCASSPYTSGGTYEQYFGPGTRLTVT.

The rearrangement joins TRBV6-5 to TRBJ1-4; no clear D gene. Germline CDR1 MNHEY, CDR2 SVGAGI. CDR3 length: 11 amino acids. Trimming cost V 5 bases and J 7 bases, with 5 bases left between them. In nucleotides, the CDR3 is TGTGCCAGCAGTACCGGTGAAAAACTGTTTTTT. Its translation is CASSTGEKLFF.

The chain is built from TRBV9 and TRBJ2-1; unclear D gene. The germline V and J ends were trimmed by 4 bases and 0 bases, with 14 bases remaining between them. This CDR3 contains 16 residues. The germline V gene encodes CDR1 SGDLS and CDR2 YYNGEE. The CDR3 sequence: CASSPRVPSSYNEQFF. The CDR3 DNA sequence: TGTGCCAGCAGCCCCCGGGTTCCGAGCTCCTACAATGAGCAGTTCTTC.

The CDR3 region has the DNA TGTGCCAGCAGTTTCCGGTTAGCGGGGGGGGCTGATACGCAGTATTTT. It encodes CASSFRLAGGADTQYF. V and J are TRBV6-5 and TRBJ2-3; 11 bases fit TRBD2. The CDR3 totals 16 residues. The V and J ends lost 4 bases and 6 bases, in that order; junction bases with no gene match: 9. The germline V gene encodes CDR1 MNHEY and CDR2 SVGAGI.

With regard to this clonotype: Being one base from a much bigger clone, this may be a read error. V gene TRBV25-1 combines with J gene TRBJ2-1; D not certain. The CDR3 extends over 13 amino acids. The germline gives CDR1 MGHDK, CDR2 SYGVNS. Here the CDR3 DNA reads TGTGCCTGCAGTTTCGCCAACTCTAATGAGCAGTTCTTC. This encodes CACSFANSNEQFF.

The chain uses TRBV3-1 and TRBJ2-3; possibly TRBD1 or TRBD2 for D (5 bases each). The CDR3 has 17 residues. In germline, CDR1 is LGHDT, CDR2 YNNKEL (reference sequence). Trimming removed 2 bases at V and 0 bases at J, with 15 bases between. The CDR3 region is CASSQRVPGASTDTQYF. In DNA form, the CDR3 reads TGTGCCAGCAGCCAAAGGGTCCCCGGGGCTAGCACAGATACGCAGTATTTT.

The J gene is TRBJ2-2, the V gene TRBV4-2, with D possibly being TRBD1 (7 bases). Trimming took 5 bases from V and 6 from J, leaving 13 bases between them. Germline V gene sequence: CDR1 LGHNA, CDR2 YNFKEQ. This CDR3 contains 14 residues. The CDR3 spells CASSAGQHSGELFF. The CDR3 DNA sequence: TGTGCCAGCAGCGCGGGACAGCACTCCGGGGAGCTGTTTTTT.